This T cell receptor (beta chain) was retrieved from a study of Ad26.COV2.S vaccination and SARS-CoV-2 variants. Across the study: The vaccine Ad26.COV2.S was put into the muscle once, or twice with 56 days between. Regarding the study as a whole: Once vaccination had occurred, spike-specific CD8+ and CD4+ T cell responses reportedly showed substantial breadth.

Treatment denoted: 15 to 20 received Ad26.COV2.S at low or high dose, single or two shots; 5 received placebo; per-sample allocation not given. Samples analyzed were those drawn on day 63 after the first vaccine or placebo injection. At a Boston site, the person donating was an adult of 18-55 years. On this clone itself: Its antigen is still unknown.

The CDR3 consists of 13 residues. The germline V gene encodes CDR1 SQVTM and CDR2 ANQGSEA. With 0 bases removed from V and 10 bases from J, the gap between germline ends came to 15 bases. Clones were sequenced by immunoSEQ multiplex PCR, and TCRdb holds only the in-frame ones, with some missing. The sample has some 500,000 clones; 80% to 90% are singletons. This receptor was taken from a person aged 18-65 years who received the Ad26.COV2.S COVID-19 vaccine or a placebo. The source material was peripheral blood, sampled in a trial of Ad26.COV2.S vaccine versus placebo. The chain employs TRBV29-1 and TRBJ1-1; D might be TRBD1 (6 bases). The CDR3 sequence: CSVEDRGGLGAFF. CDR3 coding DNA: TGCAGCGTTGAAGATCGGGGGGGCCTAGGAGCTTTCTTT.